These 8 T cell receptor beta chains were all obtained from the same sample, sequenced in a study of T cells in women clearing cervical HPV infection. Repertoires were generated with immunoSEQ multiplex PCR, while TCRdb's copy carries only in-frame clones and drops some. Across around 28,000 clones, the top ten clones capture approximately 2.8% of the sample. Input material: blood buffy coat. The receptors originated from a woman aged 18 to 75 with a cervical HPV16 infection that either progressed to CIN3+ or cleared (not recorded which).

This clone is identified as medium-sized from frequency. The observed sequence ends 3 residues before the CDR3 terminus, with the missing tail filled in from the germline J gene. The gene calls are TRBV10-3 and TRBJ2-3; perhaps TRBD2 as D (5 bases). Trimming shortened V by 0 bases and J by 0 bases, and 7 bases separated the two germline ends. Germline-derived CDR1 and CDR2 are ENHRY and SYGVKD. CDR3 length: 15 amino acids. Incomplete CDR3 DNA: TGTGCCATCAGTGAGTCTCTAGCTAGCACAGATACG. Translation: CAISESLASTDT. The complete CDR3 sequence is CAISESLASTDTQYF.

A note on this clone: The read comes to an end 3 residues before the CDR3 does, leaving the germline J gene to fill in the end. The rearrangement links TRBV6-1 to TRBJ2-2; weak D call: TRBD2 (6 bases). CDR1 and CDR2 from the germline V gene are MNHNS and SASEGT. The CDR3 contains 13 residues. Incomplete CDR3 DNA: TGTGCCAGCAGTGACGCGGGGAATTCACCG. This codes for CASSDAGNSP. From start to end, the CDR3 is CASSDAGNSPLFF.

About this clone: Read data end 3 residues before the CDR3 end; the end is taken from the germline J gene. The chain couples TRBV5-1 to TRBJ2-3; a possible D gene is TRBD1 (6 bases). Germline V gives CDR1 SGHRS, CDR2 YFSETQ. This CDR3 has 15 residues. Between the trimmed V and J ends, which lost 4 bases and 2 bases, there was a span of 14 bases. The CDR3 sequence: CASSLMGADTDTQYF. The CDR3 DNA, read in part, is TGCGCCAGCAGCCTGATGGGGGCCGACACAGATACG.

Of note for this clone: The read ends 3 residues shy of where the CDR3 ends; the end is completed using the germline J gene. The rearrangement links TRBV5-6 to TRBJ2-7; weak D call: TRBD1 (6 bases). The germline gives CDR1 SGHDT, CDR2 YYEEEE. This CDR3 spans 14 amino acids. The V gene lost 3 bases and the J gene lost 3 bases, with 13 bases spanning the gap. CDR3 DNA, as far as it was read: TGTGCCAGCAGCTCCCGGGACACCCACTACGAG. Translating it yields CASSSRDTHYE. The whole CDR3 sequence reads CASSSRDTHYEQYF.

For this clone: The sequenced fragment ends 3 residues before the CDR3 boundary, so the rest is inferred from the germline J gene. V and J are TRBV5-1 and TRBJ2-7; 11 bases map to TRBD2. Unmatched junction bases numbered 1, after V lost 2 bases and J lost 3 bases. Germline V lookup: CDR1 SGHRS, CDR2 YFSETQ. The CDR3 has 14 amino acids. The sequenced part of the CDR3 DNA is TGCGCCAGCAGCTTCGGGACTAGCGGCTACGAG. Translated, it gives CASSFGTSGYE. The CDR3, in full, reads CASSFGTSGYEQYF.

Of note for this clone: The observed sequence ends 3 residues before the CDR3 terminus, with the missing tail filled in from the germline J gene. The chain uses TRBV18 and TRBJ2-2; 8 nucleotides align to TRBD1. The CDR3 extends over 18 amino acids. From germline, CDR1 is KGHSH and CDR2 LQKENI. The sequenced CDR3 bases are TGTGCCAGCTCACTCCCCAGGGGGCGCGGAGAGCATAATGAAAAG. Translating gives CASSLPRGRGEHNEK. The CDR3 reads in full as CASSLPRGRGEHNEKLFF.

CDR3 DNA, as far as it was read: TGTGCCAGCTCACCCGTGATAGCGGGGGGGCTTGGAGAGACG. It codes for CASSPVIAGGLGET. The entire CDR3 protein reads CASSPVIAGGLGETQYF. The chain has TRBV18 and TRBJ2-3; the match to TRBD2 covers 11 bases. The read ends 3 residues before the CDR3 terminus; that terminus is restored from the germline J gene. This CDR3 is 17 amino acids long. The germline gives CDR1 KGHSH, CDR2 LQKENI.

The CDR3 loop is CASSFDRGFYGQYF. Incomplete CDR3 DNA: TGTGCCAGCAGCTTCGACAGGGGCTTCTATGGT. This chain links TRBV7-9 with TRBJ2-4; the match to TRBD1 covers 8 bases. The DNA ends 3 residues before the CDR3 does, and the rest of the CDR3 is filled in from the germline J gene. This CDR3 comprises 14 residues. Germline loops: CDR1 SEHNR, CDR2 FQNEAQ (reference sequence).